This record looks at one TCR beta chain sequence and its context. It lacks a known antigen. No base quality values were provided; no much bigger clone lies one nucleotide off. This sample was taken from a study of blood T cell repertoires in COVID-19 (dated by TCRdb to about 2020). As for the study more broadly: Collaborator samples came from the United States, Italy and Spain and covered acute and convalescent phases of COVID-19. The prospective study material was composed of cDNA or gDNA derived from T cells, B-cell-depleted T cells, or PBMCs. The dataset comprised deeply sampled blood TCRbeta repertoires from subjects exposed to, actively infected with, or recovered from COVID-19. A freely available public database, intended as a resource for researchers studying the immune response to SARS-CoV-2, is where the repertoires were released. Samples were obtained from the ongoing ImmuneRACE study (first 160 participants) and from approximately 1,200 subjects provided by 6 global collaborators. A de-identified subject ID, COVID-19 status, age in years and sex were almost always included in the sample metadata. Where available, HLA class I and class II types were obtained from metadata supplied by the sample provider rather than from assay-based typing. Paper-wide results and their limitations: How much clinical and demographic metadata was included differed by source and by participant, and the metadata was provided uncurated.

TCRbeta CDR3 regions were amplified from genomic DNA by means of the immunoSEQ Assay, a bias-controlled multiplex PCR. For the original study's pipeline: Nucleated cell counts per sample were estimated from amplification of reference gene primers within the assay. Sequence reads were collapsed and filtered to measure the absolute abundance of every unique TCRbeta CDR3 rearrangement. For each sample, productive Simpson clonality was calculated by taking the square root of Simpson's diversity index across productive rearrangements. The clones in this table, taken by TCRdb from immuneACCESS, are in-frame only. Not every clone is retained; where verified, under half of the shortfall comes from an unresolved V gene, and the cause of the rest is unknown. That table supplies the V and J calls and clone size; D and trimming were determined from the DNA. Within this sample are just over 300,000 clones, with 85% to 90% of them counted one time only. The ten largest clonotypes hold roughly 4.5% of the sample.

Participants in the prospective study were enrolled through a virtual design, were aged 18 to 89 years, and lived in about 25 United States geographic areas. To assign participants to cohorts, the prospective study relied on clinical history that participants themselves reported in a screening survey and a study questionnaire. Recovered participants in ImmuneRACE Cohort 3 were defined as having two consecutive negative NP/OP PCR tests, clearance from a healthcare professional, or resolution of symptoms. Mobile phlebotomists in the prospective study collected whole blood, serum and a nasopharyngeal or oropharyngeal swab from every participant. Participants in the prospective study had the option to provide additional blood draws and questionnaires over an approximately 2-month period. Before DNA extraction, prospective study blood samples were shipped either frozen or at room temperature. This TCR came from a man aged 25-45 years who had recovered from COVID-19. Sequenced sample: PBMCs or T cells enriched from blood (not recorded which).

The nucleotide sequence is given as TGTGCCAGCAGCGCATACTCGGGACAGGGGAGGGGTGGCTACACCTTC. It specifies CASSAYSGQGRGGYTF. The chain was built from TRBV9 and TRBJ1-2; 10 nucleotides in the junction match TRBD1. After removal of 3 bases from V and 7 bases from J, the junction retains 12 bases not matched to a gene. According to the germline V gene, CDR1 reads SGDLS and CDR2 reads YYNGEE. Including the terminal cysteine and phenylalanine, the CDR3 comprises 16 residues. The sequence is cut down to CDR3 DNA, 48 bases in frame from base 1.